Included here is one T cell receptor beta chain sequence, with context. Its antigen is undetermined. It was cDNA, reverse transcribed from extracted RNA, that served as the sequencing template. Clones were read by immunoSEQ multiplex PCR, and TCRdb kept only the in-frame ones, dropping some. The sample shows approximately 180,000 clones, about 70% of them seen only once. This record belongs to a study of CD8+ T cells in alopecia areata. General study points: Scalp data also include sequences from resident alphabeta T cells of normal skin.

CDR3 length: 16 residues. From germline, CDR1 is MNHNS and CDR2 SASEGT. Trimming shortened V by 4 bases and J by 0 bases, and 13 bases separated the two germline ends. Source: CD8+ T cells sorted from blood, taken at week 0. The V call is TRBV6-1, the J call TRBJ1-5, with D perhaps TRBD1 (6 bases). This sequence was found in a human donor with alopecia areata. The chain's CDR3 is CASSAHRTDSNQPQHF. For the CDR3, the DNA is TGTGCCAGCAGTGCCCACCGGACAGATAGCAATCAGCCCCAGCATTTT.